Listed below are T cell receptor beta chains from one sample, sequenced in a study of blood T cell repertoires in COVID-19. Clones were sequenced by immunoSEQ multiplex PCR, and TCRdb holds only the in-frame ones, with some missing. Counted here are around 25,000 clones, approximately 80% occurring once; the ten biggest clones make up about two thirds. Source material: peripheral blood. These receptors came from a man between 65 and 85 years old with acute or convalescent COVID-19. Both conserved end residues are trimmed from each CDR3. The listing skips clone size in some rows; elsewhere it reads once, few, many or a size class.

>.|TRBV3-1/TRBV3-2|TRBJ1-1
ASSQVDRNTEAF
>.|TRBV7-8|TRBJ2-1
ASSFGRKNEQF
>.|TRBV7-2|TRBJ1-6
ASSLSQGMMRVSPLH
>.|TRBV30|TRBJ1-5
AWSVQGNQPQH
>.|TRBV7-2|TRBJ1-2
ASSRKQGELDYGYT
>.|TRBV7-2|TRBJ1-2
ASSLQVNYGYT
>once|TRBV19|TRBJ2-1
ASSQTGLAGKRGAPYPEQF
>.|TRBV19|TRBJ1-2
ASSPLTGEGYT
>.|TRBV12-3/TRBV12-4|TRBJ1-5
ASSADIGPQH
>once|TRBV30|TRBJ1-2
AWSVGFNYGYT
>.|TRBV4-1|TRBJ2-1
ASSQDRQDPSYNEQF
>.|TRBV5-6|TRBJ2-1
ASTAPGLAGGNEQF
>.|TRBV4-3|TRBJ2-5
ASSLTSRGLETQY
>.|TRBV7-2|TRBJ2-7
ASSSRTSGGAHEQY